The 7 T cell receptor beta chains given below trace back to one sample, sequenced in a study of identical twins. One entry per CDR3 protein results from TCRdb running MiXCR on the 5' RACE reads. In the table there are under 500,000 distinct CDR3 sequences, 14% of which are singletons. The sample was also reused in another study, on yellow fever vaccine responses in identical twins.

The sequenced sample was CD4+ T cells sorted from blood. The receptor source for this set is a woman between 18 and 30 years old in good health.

This clonotype was detected only a few times. The chain links TRBV27 to TRBJ2-3; D is possibly TRBD1 (6 bases). The V gene's germline CDR1 is MNHEY and CDR2 SMNVEV (reference sequence). CDR3 length: 18 amino acids. Trimming took off 7 bases at V and 4 bases at J, with 27 bases between the two ends. CDR3 residues: CASKPETDRGVPPDTQYF. CDR3 bases: TGTGCCAGCAAGCCAGAGACGGACAGAGGGGTTCCCCCAGATACGCAGTATTTT.

V gene TRBV6-5 combines with J gene TRBJ2-1; D is possibly TRBD1 (6 bases). The ends were cut back, 0 bases at V and 12 bases at J, with 15 bases in the middle. The CDR3 is made up of 14 amino acids. Per the germline V gene, CDR1 is MNHEY and CDR2 is SVGAGI. As DNA, the CDR3 is TGTGCCAGCAGTTACTCACAACGAACAGGGTGGCAGTTCTTC. Translated: CASSYSQRTGWQFF.

This clonotype was detected a few times. This rearrangement joins TRBV11-2 to TRBJ2-5; tentative D call: TRBD1 (5 bases). The CDR3 extends over 13 amino acids. Germline loops: CDR1 SGHAT, CDR2 FQNNGV. V was clipped by 7 bases and J by 5 bases, with 14 bases between them. The CDR3 region has the DNA TGTGCCAGCAACCCGCAGGGCGTCGAGACCCAGTACTTC. This gives the protein CASNPQGVETQYF.

This clonotype was found a few times. This sequence joins TRBV7-9 and TRBJ1-2; D gene uncertain. The CDR3 has 16 amino acids. Deletions cut 0 bases from V and 0 bases from J, with 11 bases between. Germline lookup yields CDR1 SEHNR and CDR2 FQNEAQ (reference sequence). For the CDR3, the DNA is TGTGCCAGCAGCTTAGCCCGAACCCATGCTAACTATGGCTACACCTTC. Translation: CASSLARTHANYGYTF.

The sample holds a few counts of this clonotype. The V call is TRBV7-2, the J call TRBJ2-5; 7 nucleotides line up with TRBD1. The CDR3 has 14 amino acids. The germline V gene has CDR1 SGHTA and CDR2 FQGNSA. With V trimmed by 5 bases and J by 5 bases, 8 bases remained unmatched. The CDR3 region is CASSPQTGMETQYF. DNA for the CDR3: TGTGCCAGCAGCCCTCAGACAGGGATGGAGACCCAGTACTTC.

The chain joins TRBV2 to TRBJ2-5; D is ambiguous. V was shortened by 8 bases and J by 5 bases, with 15 bases between the two germline ends. This CDR3 has 13 amino acids. The germline V gene encodes CDR1 SNHLY and CDR2 FYNNEI. The CDR3 DNA sequence: TGTGCCAGCTTTATATTACAGAGGGAGACCCAGTACTTC. Protein: CASFILQRETQYF.

The V and J genes are TRBV7-2 and TRBJ2-1; D is uncertain. This CDR3 has 15 amino acids. Trimming cost V 1 base and J 7 bases, with 14 bases left between them. Germline CDR1 and CDR2: SGHTA and FQGNSA. Here the CDR3 reads CASSLVGPSGNEQFF. DNA of the CDR3: TGTGCCAGCAGCTTAGTAGGGCCAAGTGGGAATGAGCAGTTCTTC.